This T cell receptor beta chain came from a study of T cell responses to AZD1222 COVID-19 vaccine (dated by TCRdb to the early 2020s). For the wider study: AZD1222 recipients whose second dose came at about 4 weeks and those whose second dose came at about 12 weeks were combined into one group, since spike-specific TCR depth and breadth did not differ between the two schedules. A total of 230 to 250 trial participants underwent TCR sequencing, of whom 200 to 220 had received two doses of AZD1222 and around 25 had received two doses of the MenACWY control vaccine. Trial participants were enrolled into age subgroups of 18-55, 56-69 and 70-plus years, which contained approximately 150, 28 and 58 TCR-sequenced participants, respectively.

The CDR3 regions of human TCRbeta chains were analyzed by immunosequencing. Under the source paper's analysis protocol: Repertoire TCRs were matched against a reference library of SARS-CoV-2-specific TCRs generated with the MIRA antigen-specificity platform. Breadth meant the fraction of unique TCRs that were SARS-CoV-2-associated, whereas depth meant the fraction of total T cells that were SARS-CoV-2-associated. Using the MIRA data, each spike-specific TCR was assigned both to the spike region to which the TCR was reactive and to a CD4 or CD8 class. Log10-transformed breadth and depth values were compared by one-way ANOVA with Sidak's multiple comparisons tests. In TCRdb, the immuneACCESS table is reduced to in-frame sequences with V and J assigned. These tables do not hold every clone; where another copy was compared, an unresolved V gene accounts for under half, and the others remain unexplained. V and J calls and clone size follow that table, whereas D and trimming were derived from the DNA. The sample data list over 95,000 clones, and more than 75% of these were observed just once. The ten biggest clones cover 9.5% to 15% of the sample.

Notes on this clone: Its specific antigen is unknown. The sample holds no much larger clone one base away, and base qualities are not on file.

From the cysteine up to the phenylalanine, the CDR3 has a length of 14 residues. Only the CDR3 DNA stays, 42 bases, in frame from base 1. V is reduced by 2 bases and J by 1 base, leaving a spacing of 6 bases between them. The CDR1 and CDR2 encoded by the germline V gene are SGHRS and YFSETQ. Beyond this particular receptor, the publication reports: Vaccine-associated CD4 TCRs spanned the whole spike protein, with dominant responses in regions 160-218 and 743-854. Spike-specific TCR breadth and depth rose significantly after two AZD1222 doses compared with day 0 and with MenACWY recipients. Participants were mostly white British and included more females than males, and it was suggested by the authors that clonal diversity may have been underestimated. In the small 56-69-year group, the increase in depth fell short of significance, most likely because of low power. Conclusions about previously exposed vaccinees are limited, since just six or seven AZD1222 recipients were seropositive for SARS-CoV-2 at baseline. No day 14 peak-response samples were available, so repertoires were characterized only after the peak T cell response. Epitopes outside the regions mutated in the B.1.351 and B.1.1.7 variants were reportedly recognized by nearly half of the unique spike-specific TCRs.

What the time point label conveys for this sample: baseline before first vaccination. Vaccinee samples came from UK trials COV001 and COV002, including a single-blind randomized controlled phase 2/3 trial of AZD1222 (ChAdOx1 nCoV-19) in healthy adults. Trial participant PBMC samples were collected at day 0 and day 28 after the second dose for TCRbeta chain sequencing. This chain joins TRBV5-1 to TRBJ1-4, with no reliable assignment of the D segment. The clonotype originates from an adult in good health. The specimen was peripheral blood, collected on day 0 of AZD1222 vaccination. The CDR3 is CASSFEGTNEKLFF. The DNA is as follows: TGCGCCAGCAGCTTTGAGGGAACTAATGAAAAACTGTTTTTT.